The entry below gives a single TCR beta chain sequence along with its context. The entry originates in a study of OX40 agonist ivuxolimab in advanced cancers. The ends were cut back, 4 bases at V and 6 bases at J, with 22 bases in the middle. The CDR3 consists of 17 residues. Per germline, CDR1 PRHDT and CDR2 FYEKMQ (reference sequence). Sequencing was performed with immunoSEQ multiplex PCR; in TCRdb, only in-frame clones are kept and a portion is missing. The table shows around 40,000 clones, with about 92% occurring only once. This sequence was found in an adult with an advanced solid tumor such as melanoma, head and neck, liver or kidney cancer. The genes are TRBV13 and TRBJ2-1, with a weak D call TRBD2 (6 bases). Sequenced here: CD4+ or CD8+ T cells sorted from blood, sampled in a trial of the OX40 agonist ivuxolimab. CDR3 in amino acids: CASSSAGNHRGFNEQFF. The CDR3 nucleotides are TGTGCCAGCAGCTCGGCGGGAAACCACAGAGGTTTCAATGAGCAGTTCTTC.